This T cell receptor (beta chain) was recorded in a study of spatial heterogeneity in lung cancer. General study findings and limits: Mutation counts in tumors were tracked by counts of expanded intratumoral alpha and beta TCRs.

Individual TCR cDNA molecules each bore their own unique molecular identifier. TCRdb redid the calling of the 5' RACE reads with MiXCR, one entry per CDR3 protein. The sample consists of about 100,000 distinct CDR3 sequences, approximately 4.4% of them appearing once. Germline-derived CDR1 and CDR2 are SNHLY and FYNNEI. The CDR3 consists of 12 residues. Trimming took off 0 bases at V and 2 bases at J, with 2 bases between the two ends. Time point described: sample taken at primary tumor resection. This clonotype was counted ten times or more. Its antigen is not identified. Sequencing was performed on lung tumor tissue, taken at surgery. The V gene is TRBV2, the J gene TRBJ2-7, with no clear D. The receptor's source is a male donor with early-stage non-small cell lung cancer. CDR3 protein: CASSEAPYEQYF. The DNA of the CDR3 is TGTGCCAGCAGTGAAGCTCCCTACGAGCAGTACTTC.